This T cell receptor (beta chain) was identified during a study of spatial heterogeneity in lung cancer. The time point denotes: sample taken at primary tumor resection. The donor group consisted of approximately 77 patients who had untreated, early-stage non-small cell lung cancer. Sequencing was performed on whole RNA extracted from tumor and nontumor lung tissue, or from frozen PBMC, and the material was left unsorted. TCRdb re-derived calls from the 5' RACE reads in MiXCR, one entry per CDR3 protein. This table holds some 55,000 distinct CDR3 sequences, approximately 6% found once. This CDR3 spans 17 amino acids. Trimming at V came to 5 bases and at J to 0 bases, leaving 7 bases not matched to a gene.

The receptor was derived from a female donor with early-stage non-small cell lung cancer. The J gene is TRBJ1-5, the V gene TRBV12-3 or TRBV12-4; 10 bases line up with TRBD1. Sequencing was performed on PBMCs, taken at surgery. CDR3 protein: CASSTGTGVYSNQPQHF. The CDR3 DNA reads TGTGCCAGCAGTACCGGGACAGGGGTTTATAGCAATCAGCCCCAGCATTTT.